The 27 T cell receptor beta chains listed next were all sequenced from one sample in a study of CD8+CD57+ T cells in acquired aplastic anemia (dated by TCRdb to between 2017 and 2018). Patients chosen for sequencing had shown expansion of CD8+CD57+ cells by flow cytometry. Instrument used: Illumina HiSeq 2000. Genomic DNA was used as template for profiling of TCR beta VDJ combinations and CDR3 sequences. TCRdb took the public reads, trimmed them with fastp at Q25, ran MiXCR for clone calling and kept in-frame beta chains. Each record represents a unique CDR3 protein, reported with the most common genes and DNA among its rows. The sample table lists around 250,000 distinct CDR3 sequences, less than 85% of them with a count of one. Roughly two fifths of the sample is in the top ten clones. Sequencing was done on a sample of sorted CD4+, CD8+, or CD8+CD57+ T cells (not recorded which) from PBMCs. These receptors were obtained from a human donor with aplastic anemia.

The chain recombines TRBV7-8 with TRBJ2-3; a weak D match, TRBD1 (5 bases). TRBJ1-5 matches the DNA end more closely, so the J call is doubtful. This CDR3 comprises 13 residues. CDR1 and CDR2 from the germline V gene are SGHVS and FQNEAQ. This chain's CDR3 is CASSFGGKGTQHF. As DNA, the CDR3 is TGTGCCAGCAGCTTCGGGGGAAAAGGTACGCAGCATTTT.

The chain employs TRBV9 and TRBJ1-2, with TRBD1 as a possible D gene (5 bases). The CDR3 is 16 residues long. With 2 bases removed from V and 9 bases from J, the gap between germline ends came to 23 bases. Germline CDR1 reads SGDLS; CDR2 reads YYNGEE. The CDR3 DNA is TGTGCCAGCAGCGTGGGGGACCGACAGCGAGGAAACAGCTACACCTTC. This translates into CASSVGDRQRGNSYTF.

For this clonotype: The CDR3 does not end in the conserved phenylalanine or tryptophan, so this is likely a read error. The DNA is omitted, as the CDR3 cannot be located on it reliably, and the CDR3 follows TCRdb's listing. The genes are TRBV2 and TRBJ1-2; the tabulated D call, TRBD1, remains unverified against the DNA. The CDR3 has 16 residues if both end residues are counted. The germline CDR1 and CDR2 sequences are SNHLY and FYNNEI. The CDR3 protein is CASGDEGTGTQYFYPG.

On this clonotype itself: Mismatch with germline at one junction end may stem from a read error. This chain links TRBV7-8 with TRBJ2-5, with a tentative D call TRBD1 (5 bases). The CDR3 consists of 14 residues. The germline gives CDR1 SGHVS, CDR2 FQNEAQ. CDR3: CASSWGAGPETQYF. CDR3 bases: TGTGCCAGCAGCTGGGGCGCAGGCCCCGAGACGCAGTATTTC. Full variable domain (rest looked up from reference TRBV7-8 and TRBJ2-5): GAGVSQSPRYKVAKRGQDVALRCDPISGHVSLFWYQQALGQGPEFLTYFQNEAQLDKSGLPSDRFFAERPEGSVSTLKIQRTQQEDSAVYLCASSWGAGPETQYFGPGTRLLVL.

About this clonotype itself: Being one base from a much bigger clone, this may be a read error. The CDR3 spells CASSRKGRNAGELFF. CDR3 sequence (DNA): TGCGCCAGCAGCCGGAAGGGACGTAACGCCGGGGAGCTGTTTTTT. The chain is built from TRBV4-3 and TRBJ2-2, with D possibly being TRBD1 or TRBD2 (5 bases each). Trimming stripped 4 bases from V and 6 bases from J, with 15 bases between. There are 15 residues in the CDR3. Per germline, CDR1 LGHNA and CDR2 YSLEER.

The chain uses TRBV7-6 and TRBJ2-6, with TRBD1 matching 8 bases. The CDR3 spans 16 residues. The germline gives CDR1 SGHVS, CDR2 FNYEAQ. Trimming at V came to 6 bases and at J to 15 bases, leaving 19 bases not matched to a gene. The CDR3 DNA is TGTGCCAGCAGTTCGGACAGGGCACTTTCACCCCTCCACCTGACTTTC. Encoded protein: CASSSDRALSPLHLTF.

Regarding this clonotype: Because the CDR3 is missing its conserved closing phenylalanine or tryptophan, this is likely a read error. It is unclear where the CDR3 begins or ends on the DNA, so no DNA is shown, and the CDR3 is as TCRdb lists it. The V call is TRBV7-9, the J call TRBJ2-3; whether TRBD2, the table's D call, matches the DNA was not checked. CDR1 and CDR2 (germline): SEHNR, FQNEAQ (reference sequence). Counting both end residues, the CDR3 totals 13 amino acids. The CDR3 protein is CASSQGASDTESL.

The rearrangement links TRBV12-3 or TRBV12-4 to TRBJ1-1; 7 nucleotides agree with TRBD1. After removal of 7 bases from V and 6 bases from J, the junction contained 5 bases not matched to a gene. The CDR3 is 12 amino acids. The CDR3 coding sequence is TGTGCCAGCACCAATGGACAGGCTGAAGCTTTCTTT. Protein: CASTNGQAEAFF.

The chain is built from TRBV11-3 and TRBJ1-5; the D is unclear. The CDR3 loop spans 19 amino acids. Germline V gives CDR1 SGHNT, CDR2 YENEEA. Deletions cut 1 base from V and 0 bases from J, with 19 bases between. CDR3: CASSLVLTEIPYSNQPQHF. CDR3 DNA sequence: TGTGCCAGCAGCTTAGTTCTGACCGAAATTCCCTATAGCAATCAGCCCCAGCATTTT.

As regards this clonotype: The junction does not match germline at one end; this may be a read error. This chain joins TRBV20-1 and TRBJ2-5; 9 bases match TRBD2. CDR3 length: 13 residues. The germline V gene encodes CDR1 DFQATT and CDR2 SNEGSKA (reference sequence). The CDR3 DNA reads TGCAGTTCTAGCGGGACTTGGGGAGAGACCCAGTACTTC. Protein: CSSSGTWGETQYF.

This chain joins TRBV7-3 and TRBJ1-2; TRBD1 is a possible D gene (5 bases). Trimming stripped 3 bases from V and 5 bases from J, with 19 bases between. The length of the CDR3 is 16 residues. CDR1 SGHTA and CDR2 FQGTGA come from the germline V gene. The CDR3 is CASSLGRDPLVYGYTF. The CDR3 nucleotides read TGTGCCAGCAGCTTGGGGAGGGACCCGCTCGTATATGGCTACACCTTC.

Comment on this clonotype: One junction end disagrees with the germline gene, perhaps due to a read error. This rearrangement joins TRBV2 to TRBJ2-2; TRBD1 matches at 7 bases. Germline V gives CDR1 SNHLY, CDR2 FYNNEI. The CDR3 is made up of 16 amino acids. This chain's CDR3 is CASSPGTADNTDALYF. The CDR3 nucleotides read TGTGCCAGCAGCCCCGGGACAGCGGATAACACAGATGCGCTGTATTTT.

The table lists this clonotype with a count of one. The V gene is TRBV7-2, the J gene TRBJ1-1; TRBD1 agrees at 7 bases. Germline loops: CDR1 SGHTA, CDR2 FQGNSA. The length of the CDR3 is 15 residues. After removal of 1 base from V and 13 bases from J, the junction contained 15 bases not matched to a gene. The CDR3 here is CASSLDLTGYPLDFF. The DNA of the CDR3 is TGTGCCAGCAGCTTAGATCTGACAGGGTACCCTCTAGATTTCTTT.

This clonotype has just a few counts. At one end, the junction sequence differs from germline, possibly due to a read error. CDR3 coding DNA: TGTGCCACCAGCGGGGACAGCGACACAGAGACGCAGTATTTC. Translated: CATSGDSDTETQYF. The rearrangement joins TRBV15 to TRBJ2-3, with 7 bases identical to TRBD1. The germline V gene encodes CDR1 LNHNV and CDR2 YYDKDF (reference sequence). The CDR3 extends over 14 amino acids.

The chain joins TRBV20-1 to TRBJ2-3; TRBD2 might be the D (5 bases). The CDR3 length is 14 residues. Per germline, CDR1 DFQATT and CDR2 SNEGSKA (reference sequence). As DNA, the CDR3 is TGCAGCGCAAAGAGGGCTAGTGGTGCCGATACGCAGTATTTT. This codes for CSAKRASGADTQYF.

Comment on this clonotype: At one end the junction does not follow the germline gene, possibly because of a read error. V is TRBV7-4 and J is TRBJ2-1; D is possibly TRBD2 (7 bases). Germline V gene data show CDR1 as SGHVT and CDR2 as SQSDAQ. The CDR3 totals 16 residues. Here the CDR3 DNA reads TGTGCCAGCAGCCTAGCGAGGGGGGGGTATGAGGCTGAGCAGTTCTTC. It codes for CASSLARGGYEAEQFF.

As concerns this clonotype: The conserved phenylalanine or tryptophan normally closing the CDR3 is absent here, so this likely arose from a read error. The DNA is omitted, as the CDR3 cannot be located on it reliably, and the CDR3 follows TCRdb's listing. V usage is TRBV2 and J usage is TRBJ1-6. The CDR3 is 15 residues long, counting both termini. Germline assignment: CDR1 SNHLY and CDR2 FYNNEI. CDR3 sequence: CASSYGGGQRPPFQL.

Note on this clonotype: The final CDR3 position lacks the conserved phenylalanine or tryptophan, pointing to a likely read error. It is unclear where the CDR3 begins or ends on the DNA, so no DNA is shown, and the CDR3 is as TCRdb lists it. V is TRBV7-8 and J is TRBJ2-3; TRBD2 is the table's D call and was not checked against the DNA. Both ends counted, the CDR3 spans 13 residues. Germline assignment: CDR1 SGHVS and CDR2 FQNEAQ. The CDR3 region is CASGFHPAGTPLS.

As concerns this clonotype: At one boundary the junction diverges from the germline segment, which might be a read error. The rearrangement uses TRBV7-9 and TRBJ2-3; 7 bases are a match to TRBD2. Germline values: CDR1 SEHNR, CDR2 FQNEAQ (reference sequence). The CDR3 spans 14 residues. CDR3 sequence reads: CASSLARSGDSHDF. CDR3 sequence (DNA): TGTGCCAGCAGCTTAGCGAGAAGCGGGGATAGCCATGATTTT.

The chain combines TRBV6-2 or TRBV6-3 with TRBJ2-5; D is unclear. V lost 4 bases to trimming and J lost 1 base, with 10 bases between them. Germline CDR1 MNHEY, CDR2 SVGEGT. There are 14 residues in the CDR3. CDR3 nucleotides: TGTGCCAGCAGTTCCCCCAACAGCCAAGAGACCCAGTACTTC. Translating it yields CASSSPNSQETQYF.

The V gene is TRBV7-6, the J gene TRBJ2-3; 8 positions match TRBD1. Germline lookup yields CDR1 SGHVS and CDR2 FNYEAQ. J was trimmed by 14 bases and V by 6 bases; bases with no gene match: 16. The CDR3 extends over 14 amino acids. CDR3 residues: CASSSDRAPSPLYF. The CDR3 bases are TGTGCCAGCAGTTCGGACAGGGCTCCTTCACCCCTGTATTTT. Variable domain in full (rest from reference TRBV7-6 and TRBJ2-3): GAGVSQSPRYKVTKRGQDVALRCDPISGHVSLYWYRQALGQGPEFLTYFNYEAQQDKSGLPNDRFSAERPEGSISTLTIQRTEQRDSAMYRCASSSDRAPSPLYFGPGTRLTVL.

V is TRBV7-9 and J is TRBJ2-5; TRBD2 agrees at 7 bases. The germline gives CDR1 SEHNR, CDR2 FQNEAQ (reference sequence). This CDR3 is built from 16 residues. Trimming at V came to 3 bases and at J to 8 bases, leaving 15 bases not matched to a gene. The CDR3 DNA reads TGTGCCAGCAGCTTCTCCGGGAGGTGGCGCTGGGACACCCAGTACTTC. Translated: CASSFSGRWRWDTQYF.

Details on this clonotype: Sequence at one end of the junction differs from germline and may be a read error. Here the CDR3 DNA reads TGTGCCAGCAGCTCTGGGGGTACGCATGAACAGTTCTTC. It translates to CASSSGGTHEQFF. The chain recombines TRBV7-8 with TRBJ2-1; perhaps D is TRBD1 or TRBD2 (5 bases each). CDR3 length: 13 amino acids. Germline values: CDR1 SGHVS, CDR2 FQNEAQ.

DNA for the CDR3: TGTGCCAGCAGCTTAATACCCGGGGAGCTGGTTACTCGATATTTT. Translation: CASSLIPGELVTRYF. This chain connects TRBV7-9 to TRBJ2-3, with a possible D match to TRBD2 (5 bases). This CDR3 comprises 15 residues. Trimming shortened V by 2 bases and J by 15 bases, and 24 bases separated the two germline ends. Germline CDR1 is SEHNR and CDR2 is FQNEAQ (reference sequence).

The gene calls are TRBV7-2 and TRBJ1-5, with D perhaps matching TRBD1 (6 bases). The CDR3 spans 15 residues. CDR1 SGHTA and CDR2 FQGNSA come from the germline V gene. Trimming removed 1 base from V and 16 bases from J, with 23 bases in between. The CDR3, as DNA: TGTGCCAGCAGCTTAGTGTTGGCCGGGGGGGCCGTCGTCCATTTT. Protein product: CASSLVLAGGAVVHF.

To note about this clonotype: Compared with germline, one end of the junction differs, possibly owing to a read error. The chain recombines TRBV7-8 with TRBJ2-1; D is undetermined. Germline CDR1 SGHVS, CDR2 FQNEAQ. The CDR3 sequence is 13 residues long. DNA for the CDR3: TGTGCCAGCAGCTTAGCCCCGAGGAATGAGCAGCACTTC. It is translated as CASSLAPRNEQHF.

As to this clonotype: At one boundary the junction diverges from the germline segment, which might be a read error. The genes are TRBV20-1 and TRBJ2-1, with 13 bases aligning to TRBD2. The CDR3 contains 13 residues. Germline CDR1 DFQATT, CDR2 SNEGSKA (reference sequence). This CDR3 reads CSARGGLAGSLSF. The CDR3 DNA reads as TGCAGTGCTAGGGGGGGACTAGCGGGAAGTCTGTCCTTC.